This is a list of T cell receptor beta chains from one sample in a study of control samples from healthy donors and cancer patients. This table comes from immunoSEQ multiplex PCR, and its TCRdb copy is limited to in-frame clones, with some not included. The profile shows some 150,000 clones, more than 85% of them singletons. Specimen: blood. The source of these receptors is a man in his thirties or forties in good health. Each CDR3 is given with its conserved first and last residue. D genes are given only for firm matches. Rows give clone size only sometimes, using once, few, many, or a class for an expanded clone.

.	TRBV5-1	TRBJ1-5	.	TGCGCCAGCAGCTTGGAGGGGTTGGGCAATCAGCCCCAGCATTTT	CASSLEGLGNQPQHF
.	TRBV12-5	TRBJ1-2	.	TGTGCTAGTGGTCCGGCGTTCCTCTATGGCTACACCTTC	CASGPAFLYGYTF
.	TRBV5-1	TRBJ1-1	.	TGCGCCAGCAGCGCCGAGGGCCTGAACACTGAAGCTTTCTTT	CASSAEGLNTEAFF
TRBD1	TRBV29-1	TRBJ1-5	.	TGCAGCGTGGCGCAGGGGGCCGGCAATCAGCCCCAGCATTTT	CSVAQGAGNQPQHF
.	TRBV29-1	TRBJ1-1	.	TGCAGCGTGGGACACGGTATGAACACTGAAGCTTTCTTT	CSVGHGMNTEAFF
TRBD1	TRBV14	TRBJ2-2	once	TGTGCCAGCAGCCAGTTCACAGGGGGCATCACCGGGGAGCTGTTTTTT	CASSQFTGGITGELFF
.	TRBV6-5	TRBJ1-2	few	TGTGCCAGCAGTAGTGAACAGGGTCTCTATGGCTACACCTTC	CASSSEQGLYGYTF
.	TRBV15	TRBJ1-2	.	TGTGCCACCAGTCAGGGGATCTATGGCTACACCTTC	CATSQGIYGYTF
TRBD1	TRBV3-1/TRBV3-2	TRBJ1-2	.	TGTGCCAGCAGCCCGACAGGGGCTGGGTATGGCTACACCTTC	CASSPTGAGYGYTF
.	TRBV5-1	TRBJ2-7	few	TGCGCCAGCAGCTTGACAGGGAGTCCAGGCGAGCAGTACTTC	CASSLTGSPGEQYF
.	TRBV6-2/TRBV6-3	TRBJ1-2	.	TGTGCCAGCAGTTCCCCGGAAGAGGCTAACTATGGCTACACCTTC	CASSSPEEANYGYTF
.	TRBV7-9	TRBJ1-4	.	TGTGCCAGCAGCTTAGAAGGTGAAGGGGGTATAACTAATGAAAAACTGTTTTTT	CASSLEGEGGITNEKLFF
.	TRBV6-1	TRBJ1-1	once	TGTGCCAGCAGTGAAGTGGCAGGAAGTAAGGCTTTCTTT	CASSEVAGSKAFF
.	TRBV28	TRBJ1-5	.	TGTGCCAGCAGTTTATTCACGACAGGTTGGGGTCAGCCCCAGCATTTT	CASSLFTTGWGQPQHF
TRBD1	TRBV28	TRBJ2-1	.	TGTGCCAGCAGTCCTTACGCGGGACAGGGCGGCAATGAGCAGTTCTTC	CASSPYAGQGGNEQFF
TRBD2	TRBV28	TRBJ2-1	.	TGTGCCAGCAGTCCACGAAGCCCGACTAGCGGGGTTTACAATGAGCAGTTCTTC	CASSPRSPTSGVYNEQFF
.	TRBV4-1	TRBJ1-1	.	TGCGCCAGCAGCCCAGGGACTCAACAATCTCTGAACACTGAAGCTTTCTTT	CASSPGTQQSLNTEAFF